This T cell receptor (beta chain) stems from a study of OX40 agonist ivuxolimab in advanced cancers. V was clipped by 1 base and J by 4 bases, with 7 bases between them. Germline values: CDR1 MGHDK, CDR2 SYGVNS. The CDR3 is made up of 13 amino acids. The repertoire was sequenced with immunoSEQ multiplex PCR; TCRdb's copy has only in-frame clones and lacks some. Of some 66,000 clones in the sample, almost 85% were seen once. This clonotype was sampled from an adult with an advanced solid tumor such as melanoma, head and neck, liver or kidney cancer. The V and J genes are TRBV25-1 and TRBJ1-2; D ambiguous. The specimen comprised CD4+ or CD8+ T cells sorted from blood, sampled in a trial of the OX40 agonist ivuxolimab. The CDR3 here is CASSESGSYGYTF. CDR3 DNA: TGTGCCAGCAGTGAATCAGGAAGCTATGGCTACACCTTC.